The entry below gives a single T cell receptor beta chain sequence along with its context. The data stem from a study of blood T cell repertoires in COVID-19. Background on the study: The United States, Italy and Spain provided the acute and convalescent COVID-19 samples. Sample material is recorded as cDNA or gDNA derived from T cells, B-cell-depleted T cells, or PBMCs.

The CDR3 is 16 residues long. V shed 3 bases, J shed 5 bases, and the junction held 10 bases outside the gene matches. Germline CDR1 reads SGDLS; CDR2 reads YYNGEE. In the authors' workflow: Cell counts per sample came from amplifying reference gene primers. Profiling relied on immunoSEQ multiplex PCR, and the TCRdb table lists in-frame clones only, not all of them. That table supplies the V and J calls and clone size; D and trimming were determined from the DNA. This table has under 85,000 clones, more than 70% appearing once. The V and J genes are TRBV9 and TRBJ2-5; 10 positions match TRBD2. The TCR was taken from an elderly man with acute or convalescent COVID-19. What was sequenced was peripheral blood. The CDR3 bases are TGTGCCAGCAGCGAAGGGGCTAGCGGGGGAAGGGAGACCCAGTACTTC. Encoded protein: CASSEGASGGRETQYF.